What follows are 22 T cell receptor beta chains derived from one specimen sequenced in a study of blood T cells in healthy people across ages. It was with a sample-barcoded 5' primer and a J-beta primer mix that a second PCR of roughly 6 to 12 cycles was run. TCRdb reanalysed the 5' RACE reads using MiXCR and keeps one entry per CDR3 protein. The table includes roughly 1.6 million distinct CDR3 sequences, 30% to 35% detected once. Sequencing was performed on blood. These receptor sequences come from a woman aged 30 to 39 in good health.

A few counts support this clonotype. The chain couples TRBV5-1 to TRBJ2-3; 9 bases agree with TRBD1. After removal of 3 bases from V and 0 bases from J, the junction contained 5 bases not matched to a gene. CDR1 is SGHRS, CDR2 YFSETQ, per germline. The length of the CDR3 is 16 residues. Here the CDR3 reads CASSYPGTGSTDTQYF. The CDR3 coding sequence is TGCGCCAGCAGCTATCCCGGGACAGGGAGCACAGATACGCAGTATTTT.

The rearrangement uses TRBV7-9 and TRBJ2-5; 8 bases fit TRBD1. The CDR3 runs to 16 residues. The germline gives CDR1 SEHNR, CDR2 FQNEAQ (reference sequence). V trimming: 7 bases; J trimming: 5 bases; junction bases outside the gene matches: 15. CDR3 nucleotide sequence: TGTGCCAGCAACCCCGGGCCGACAGGGGTTGCCGAGACCCAGTACTTC. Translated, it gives CASNPGPTGVAETQYF. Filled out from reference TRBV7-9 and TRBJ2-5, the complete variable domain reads DTGVSQNPRHKITKRGQNVTFRCDPISEHNRLYWYRQTLGQGPEFLTYFQNEAQLEKSRLLSDRFSAERPKGSFSTLEIQRTEQGDSAMYLCASNPGPTGVAETQYFGPGTRLLVL.

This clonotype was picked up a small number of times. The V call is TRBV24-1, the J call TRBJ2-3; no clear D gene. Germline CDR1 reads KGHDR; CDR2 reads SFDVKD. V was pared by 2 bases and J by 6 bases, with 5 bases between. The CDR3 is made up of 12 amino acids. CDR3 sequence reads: CATSDSSDTQYF. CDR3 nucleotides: TGTGCCACCAGTGATTCCTCCGATACGCAGTATTTT.

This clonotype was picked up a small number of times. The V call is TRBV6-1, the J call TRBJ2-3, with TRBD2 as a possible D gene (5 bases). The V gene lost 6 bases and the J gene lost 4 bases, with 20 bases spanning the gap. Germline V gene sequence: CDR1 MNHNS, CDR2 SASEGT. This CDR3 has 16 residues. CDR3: CASSGINLSGADTQYF. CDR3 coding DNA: TGTGCCAGCAGCGGAATCAATTTAAGCGGTGCAGATACGCAGTATTTT.

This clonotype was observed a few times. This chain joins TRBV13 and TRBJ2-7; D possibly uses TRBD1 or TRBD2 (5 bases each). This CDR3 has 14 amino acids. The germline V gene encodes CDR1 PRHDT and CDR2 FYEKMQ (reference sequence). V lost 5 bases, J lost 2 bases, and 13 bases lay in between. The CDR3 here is CASSPWDGTYEQYF. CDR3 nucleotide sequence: TGTGCCAGCAGCCCCTGGGACGGCACCTACGAGCAGTACTTC.

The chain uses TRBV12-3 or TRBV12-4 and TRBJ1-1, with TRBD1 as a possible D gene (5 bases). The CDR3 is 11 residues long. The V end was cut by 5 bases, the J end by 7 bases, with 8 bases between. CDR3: CASSQGIEAFF. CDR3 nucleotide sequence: TGTGCCAGCAGTCAGGGCATTGAAGCTTTCTTT.

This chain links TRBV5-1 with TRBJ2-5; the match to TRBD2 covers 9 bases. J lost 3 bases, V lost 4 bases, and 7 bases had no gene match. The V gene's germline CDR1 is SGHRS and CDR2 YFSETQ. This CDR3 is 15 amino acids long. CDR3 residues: CASSPGTSREETQYF. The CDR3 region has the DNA TGCGCCAGCAGCCCCGGGACTAGCAGAGAAGAGACCCAGTACTTC.

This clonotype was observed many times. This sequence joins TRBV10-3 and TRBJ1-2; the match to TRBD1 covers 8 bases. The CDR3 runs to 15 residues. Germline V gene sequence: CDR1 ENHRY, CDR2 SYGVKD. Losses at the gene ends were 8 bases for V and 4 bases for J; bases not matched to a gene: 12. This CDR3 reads CAIDQGAGATYGYTF. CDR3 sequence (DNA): TGTGCCATCGATCAGGGGGCAGGGGCAACCTATGGCTACACCTTC.

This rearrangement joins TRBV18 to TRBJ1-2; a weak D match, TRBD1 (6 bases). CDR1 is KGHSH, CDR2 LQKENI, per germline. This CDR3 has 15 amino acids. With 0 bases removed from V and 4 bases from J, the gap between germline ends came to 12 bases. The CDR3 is CASSPPRGQVYGYTF. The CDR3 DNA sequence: TGTGCCAGCTCACCACCTAGGGGACAAGTCTATGGCTACACCTTC.

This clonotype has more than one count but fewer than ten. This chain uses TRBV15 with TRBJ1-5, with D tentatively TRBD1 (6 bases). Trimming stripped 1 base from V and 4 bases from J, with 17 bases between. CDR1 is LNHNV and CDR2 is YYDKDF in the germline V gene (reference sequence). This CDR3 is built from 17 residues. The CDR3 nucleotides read TGTGCCACCAGCAGAGGCACATGGACAGAGATTAATCAGCCCCAGCATTTT. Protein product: CATSRGTWTEINQPQHF.

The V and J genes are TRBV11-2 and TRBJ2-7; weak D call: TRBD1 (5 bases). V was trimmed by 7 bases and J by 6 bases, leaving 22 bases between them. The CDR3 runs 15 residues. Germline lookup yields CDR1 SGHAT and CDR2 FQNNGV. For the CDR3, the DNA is TGTGCCAGCACCAGCTTCGACAGCGTAGCTTTCGAGCAGTACGTC. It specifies CASTSFDSVAFEQYV.

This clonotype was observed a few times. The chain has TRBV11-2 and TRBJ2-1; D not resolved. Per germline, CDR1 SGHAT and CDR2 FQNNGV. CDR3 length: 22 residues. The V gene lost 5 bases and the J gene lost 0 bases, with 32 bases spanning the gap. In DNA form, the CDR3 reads TGTGCCAGCAGCCTTCGATCGCTAGTTAGTGGGTATGCCCGAGTCTCCTACAATGAGCAGTTCTTC. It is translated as CASSLRSLVSGYARVSYNEQFF.

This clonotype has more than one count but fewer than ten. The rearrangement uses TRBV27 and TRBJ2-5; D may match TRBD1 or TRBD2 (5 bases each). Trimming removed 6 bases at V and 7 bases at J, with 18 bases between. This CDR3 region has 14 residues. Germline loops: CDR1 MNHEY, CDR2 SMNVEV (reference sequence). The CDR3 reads CASSLATNQGTQYF. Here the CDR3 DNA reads TGTGCCAGCAGCCTCGCGACTAACCAGGGGACCCAGTACTTC.

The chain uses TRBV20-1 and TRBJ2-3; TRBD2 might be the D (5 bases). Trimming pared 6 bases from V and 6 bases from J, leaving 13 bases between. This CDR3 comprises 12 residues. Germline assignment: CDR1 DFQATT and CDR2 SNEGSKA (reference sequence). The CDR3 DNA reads TGCAGTGCCGTCTTAGTAGCGGATACGCAGTATTTT. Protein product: CSAVLVADTQYF.

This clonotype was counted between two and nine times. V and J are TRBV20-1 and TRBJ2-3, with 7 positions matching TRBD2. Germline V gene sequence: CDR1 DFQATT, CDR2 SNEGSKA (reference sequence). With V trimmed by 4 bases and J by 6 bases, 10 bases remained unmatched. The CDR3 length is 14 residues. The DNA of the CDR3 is TGCAGTGCTACCGCGGGCGGGGGTTCGGATACGCAGTATTTT. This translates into CSATAGGGSDTQYF.

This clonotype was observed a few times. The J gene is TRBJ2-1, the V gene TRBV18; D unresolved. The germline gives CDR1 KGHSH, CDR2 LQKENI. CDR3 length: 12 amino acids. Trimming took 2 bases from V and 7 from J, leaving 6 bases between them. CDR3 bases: TGTGCCAGCTCACCAATCCAAAATGAGCAGTTCTTC. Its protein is CASSPIQNEQFF.

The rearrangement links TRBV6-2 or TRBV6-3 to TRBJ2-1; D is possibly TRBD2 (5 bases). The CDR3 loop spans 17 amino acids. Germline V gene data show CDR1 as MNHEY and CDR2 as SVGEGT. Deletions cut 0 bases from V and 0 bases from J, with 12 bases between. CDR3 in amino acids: CASSYSISGRSYNEQFF. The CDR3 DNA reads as TGTGCCAGCAGTTACTCTATCAGCGGACGCTCCTACAATGAGCAGTTCTTC.

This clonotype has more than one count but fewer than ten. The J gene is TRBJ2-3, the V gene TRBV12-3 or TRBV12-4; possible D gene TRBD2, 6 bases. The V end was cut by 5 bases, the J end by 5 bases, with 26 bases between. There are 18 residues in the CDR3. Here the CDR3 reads CASSPTLGSGFGVDTQYF. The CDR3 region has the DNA TGTGCCAGCAGTCCGACCCTCGGCAGCGGGTTCGGAGTAGATACGCAGTATTTT.

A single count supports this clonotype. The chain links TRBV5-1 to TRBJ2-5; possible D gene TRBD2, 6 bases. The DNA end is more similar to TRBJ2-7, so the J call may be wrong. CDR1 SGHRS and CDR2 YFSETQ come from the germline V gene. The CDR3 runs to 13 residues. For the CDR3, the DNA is TGCGCCAGCGGCCCTACGGGGGCCTACGAGCAGTACTTC. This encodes CASGPTGAYEQYF.

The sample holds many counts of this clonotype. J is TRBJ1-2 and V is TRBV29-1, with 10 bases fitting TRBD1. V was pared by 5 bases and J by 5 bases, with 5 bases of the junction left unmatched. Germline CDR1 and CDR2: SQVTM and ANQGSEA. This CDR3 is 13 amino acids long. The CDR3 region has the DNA TGCAGCGTTCGGGACAGGGGAAGTTATGGCTACACCTTC. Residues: CSVRDRGSYGYTF.

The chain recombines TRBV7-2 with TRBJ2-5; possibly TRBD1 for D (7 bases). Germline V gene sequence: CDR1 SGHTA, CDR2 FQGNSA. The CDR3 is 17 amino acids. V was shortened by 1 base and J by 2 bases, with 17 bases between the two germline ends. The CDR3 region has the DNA TGTGCCAGCAGCTTAGAACGGTGGAGGGGGCAACAAGAGACCCAGTACTTC. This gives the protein CASSLERWRGQQETQYF. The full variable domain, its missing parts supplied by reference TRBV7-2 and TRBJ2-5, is GAGVSQSPSNKVTEKGKDVELRCDPISGHTALYWYRQSLGQGLEFLIYFQGNSAPDKSGLPSDRFSAERTGGSVSTLTIQRTQQEDSAVYLCASSLERWRGQQETQYFGPGTRLLVL.

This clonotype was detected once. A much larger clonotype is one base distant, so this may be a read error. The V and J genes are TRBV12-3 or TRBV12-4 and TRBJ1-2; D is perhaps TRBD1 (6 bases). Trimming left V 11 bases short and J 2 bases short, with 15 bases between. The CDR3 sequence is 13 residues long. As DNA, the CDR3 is TGTGCCGGCAACTTACAGGGCAACTATGGCTACACCTTC. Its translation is CAGNLQGNYGYTF.